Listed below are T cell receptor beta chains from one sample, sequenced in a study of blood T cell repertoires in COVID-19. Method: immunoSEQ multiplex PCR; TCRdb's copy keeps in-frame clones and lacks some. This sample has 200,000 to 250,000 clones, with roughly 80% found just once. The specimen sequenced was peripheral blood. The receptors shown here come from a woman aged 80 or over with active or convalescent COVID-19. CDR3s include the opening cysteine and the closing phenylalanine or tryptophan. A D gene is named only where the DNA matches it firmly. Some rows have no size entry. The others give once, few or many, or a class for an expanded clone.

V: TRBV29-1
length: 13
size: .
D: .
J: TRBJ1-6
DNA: TGCAGCGTTGGTTGGGGAGTGGGTTCACCCCTCCACTTT
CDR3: CSVGWGVGSPLHF

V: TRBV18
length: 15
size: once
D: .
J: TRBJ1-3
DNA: TGTGCCAGCTCACTTACACAGTACTCTGGAAACACCATATATTTT
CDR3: CASSLTQYSGNTIYF

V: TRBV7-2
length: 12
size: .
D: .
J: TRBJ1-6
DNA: TGTGCCAGCAGCTTAGGCGTAGGGGCCCTCCACTTT
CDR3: CASSLGVGALHF

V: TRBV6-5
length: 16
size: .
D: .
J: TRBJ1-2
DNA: TGTGCCAGCAGTTACTCGCGGGTACGATCGGCGGATGGCTACACCTTC
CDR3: CASSYSRVRSADGYTF

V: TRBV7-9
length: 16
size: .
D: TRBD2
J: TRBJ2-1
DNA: TGTGCCAGCAGCCGCCCGGGGGGTGGCTCCTACAATGAGCAGTTCTTC
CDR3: CASSRPGGGSYNEQFF

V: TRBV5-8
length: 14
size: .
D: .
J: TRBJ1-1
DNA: TGTGCCAGCAGCTTGGCAGGAATGAACACTGAAGCTTTCTTT
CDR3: CASSLAGMNTEAFF

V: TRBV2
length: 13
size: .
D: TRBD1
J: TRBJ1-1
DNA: TGTGCCAGGGGGGACAGGCTAGGGGCTGAAGCTTTCTTT
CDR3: CARGDRLGAEAFF

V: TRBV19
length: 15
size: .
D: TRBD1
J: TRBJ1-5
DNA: TGTGCCAGTAGAAGGAAGGGGACAGGCAATCAGCCCCAGCATTTT
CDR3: CASRRKGTGNQPQHF

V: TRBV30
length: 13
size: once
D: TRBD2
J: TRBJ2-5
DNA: TGTGCCTGGAGTGTAGGCGGGAGTGAGACCCAGTACTTC
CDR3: CAWSVGGSETQYF

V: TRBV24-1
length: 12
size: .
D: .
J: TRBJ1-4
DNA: TGTGCCACCAGTGATAGGAGTGAAAAACTGTTTTTT
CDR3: CATSDRSEKLFF

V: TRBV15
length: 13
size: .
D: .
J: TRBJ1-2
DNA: TGTGCCACCAGCAAGGGAGAAGACTATGGCTACACCTTC
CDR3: CATSKGEDYGYTF

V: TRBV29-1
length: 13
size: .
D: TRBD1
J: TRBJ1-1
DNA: TGCAGCGTTGGTAGACAGGGCGACACTGAAGCTTTCTTT
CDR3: CSVGRQGDTEAFF

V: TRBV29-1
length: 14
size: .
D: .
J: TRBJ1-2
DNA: TGCAGCGTGACCCTGGGACTCGCAAACTATGGCTACACCTTC
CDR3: CSVTLGLANYGYTF

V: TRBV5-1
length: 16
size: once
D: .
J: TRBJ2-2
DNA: TGCGCCAGCAGCTTAGTCAGGGATTCGAACACCGGGGAGCTGTTTTTT
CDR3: CASSLVRDSNTGELFF

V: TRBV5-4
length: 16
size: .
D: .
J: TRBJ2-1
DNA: TGTGCCAGCAGCGAGCATATATCGACGGGTCGCAATGAGCAGTTCTTC
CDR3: CASSEHISTGRNEQFF

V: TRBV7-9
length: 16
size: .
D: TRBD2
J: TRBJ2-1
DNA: TGTGCCAGCAGCTTAGAGGGACTAGCGGCGTACAATGAGCAGTTCTTC
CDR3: CASSLEGLAAYNEQFF